The T cell receptor beta chain described here comes from a study of T-cell reconstitution after alpha-beta-depleted transplantation in children. Broader study findings: The origin of alpha-beta T cells about two months after transplant was reportedly several hundred expanded graft clones. T-cell counts and diversity were attributed mostly to newly produced T cells one year after transplant. After transplant, high TCRbeta diversity at day 60 in some patients arose from surviving recipient T cells and thymic progenitors.

The authors prepared the TCRbeta library with unique molecular identifiers. MiXCR was run by TCRdb on the PCR reads, yielding one entry per CDR3 protein. The profile covers around 800,000 distinct CDR3 sequences, with roughly 16% appearing a single time and 5% taken by the ten largest. This CDR3 has 16 residues. Trimming removed 6 bases from V and 2 bases from J; junction bases left unmatched: 8. Remarks on this clonotype: Its cognate antigen is unknown.

This sequence originates from a male patient younger than 18 who had a stem cell transplant for acute lymphoblastic leukemia, so the T cells may come from the graft donor. The material sequenced was PBMCs, mostly from graft donor cells, taken 360 days after TCRalphabeta/CD19-depleted stem cell transplant. The chain has TRBV12-3 or TRBV12-4 and TRBJ2-5; 11 bases agree with TRBD2. The CDR3 DNA reads TGTGCCAGCAGACCTAAGACTAGCGGGATACAAGAGACCCAGTACTTC. Protein: CASRPKTSGIQETQYF.